This record concerns one T cell receptor beta chain sequence. Its antigen is unidentified. The data derive from a study of Ad26.COV2.S vaccination and SARS-CoV-2 variants. Study overall: The study gave Ad26.COV2.S intramuscularly, once or twice 56 days apart. Study results and caveats: People given the vaccine had a wider spike-specific TCR breadth than placebo recipients did.

Regarding treatment: 15 to 20 received Ad26.COV2.S at low or high dose, single or two shots; a few received placebo; per-sample allocation not given. Day 63 after the first vaccine or placebo injection was the time point for sampling. Donor was an adult aged 18-55 years in Boston. The protocol was immunoSEQ multiplex PCR, while the TCRdb copy is restricted to in-frame clones and leaves out a portion. The sample records more than 300,000 clones, approximately 86% being singletons. Germline V gene data show CDR1 as SGDLS and CDR2 as YYNGEE. V gave up 0 bases and J gave up 7 bases, with 5 bases separating them. The length of the CDR3 is 12 residues.

The sample in question was peripheral blood, obtained in a trial of Ad26.COV2.S vaccine versus placebo. The source of this sequence is a person between 18 and 60 years old who received the Ad26.COV2.S COVID-19 vaccine or a placebo. This chain joins TRBV9 and TRBJ2-1; D remains ambiguous. CDR3 nucleotides: TGTGCCAGCAGCGTAGGGTTGAATGAGCAGTTCTTC. This encodes CASSVGLNEQFF.